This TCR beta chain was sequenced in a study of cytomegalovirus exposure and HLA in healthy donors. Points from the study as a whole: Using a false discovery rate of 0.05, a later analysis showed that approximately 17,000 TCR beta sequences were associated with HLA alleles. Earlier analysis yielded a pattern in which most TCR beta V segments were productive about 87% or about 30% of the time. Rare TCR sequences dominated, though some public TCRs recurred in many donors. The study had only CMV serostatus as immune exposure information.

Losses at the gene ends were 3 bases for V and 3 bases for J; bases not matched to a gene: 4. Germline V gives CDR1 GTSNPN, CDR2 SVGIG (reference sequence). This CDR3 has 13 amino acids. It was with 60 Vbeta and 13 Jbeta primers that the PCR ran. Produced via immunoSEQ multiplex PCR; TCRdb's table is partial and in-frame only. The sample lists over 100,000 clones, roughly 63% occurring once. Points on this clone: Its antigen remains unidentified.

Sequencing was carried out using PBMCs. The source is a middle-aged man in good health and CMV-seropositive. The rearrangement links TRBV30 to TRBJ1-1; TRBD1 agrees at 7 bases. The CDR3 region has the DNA TGTGCCTGGAGCACGCAGGGGGACACTGAAGCTTTCTTT. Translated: CAWSTQGDTEAFF.